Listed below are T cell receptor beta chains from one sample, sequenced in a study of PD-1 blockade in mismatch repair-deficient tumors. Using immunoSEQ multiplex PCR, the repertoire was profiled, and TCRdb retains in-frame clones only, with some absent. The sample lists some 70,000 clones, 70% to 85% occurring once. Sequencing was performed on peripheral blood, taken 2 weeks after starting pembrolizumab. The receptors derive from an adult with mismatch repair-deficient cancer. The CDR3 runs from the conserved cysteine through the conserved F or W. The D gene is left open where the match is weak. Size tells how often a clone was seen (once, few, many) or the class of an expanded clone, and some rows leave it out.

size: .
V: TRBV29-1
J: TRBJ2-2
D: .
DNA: TGCAGCGTCCAAGGGGGGGAGAGTACCGGGGAGCTGTTTTTT
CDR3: CSVQGGESTGELFF

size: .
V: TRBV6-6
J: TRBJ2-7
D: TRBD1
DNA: TGTGCCAGCAGTTTCAGGGGGCCGTCCTACGAGCAGTACTTC
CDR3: CASSFRGPSYEQYF

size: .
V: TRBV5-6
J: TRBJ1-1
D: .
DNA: TGTGCCAGCAGCTTGGGGCTCACTGAAGCTTTCTTT
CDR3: CASSLGLTEAFF

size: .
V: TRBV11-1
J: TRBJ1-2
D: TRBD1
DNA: TGTGCCAGCAGCGCGCCCGGGACAGTCTATGGCTACACCTTC
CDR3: CASSAPGTVYGYTF

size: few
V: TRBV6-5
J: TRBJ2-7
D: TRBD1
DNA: TGTGCCAGCAATAAAGACAGGGGGAGTTCCTACGAGCAGTACTTC
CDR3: CASNKDRGSSYEQYF

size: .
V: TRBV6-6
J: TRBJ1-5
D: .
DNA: TGTGCCAGCAGACCTCCCGGGACGGCGGGGTATCAGCCCCAGCATTTT
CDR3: CASRPPGTAGYQPQHF

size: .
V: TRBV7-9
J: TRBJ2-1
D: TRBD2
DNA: TGTGCCAGCAGCTTGTGGTCCCGGTCTAGCGGGAACAATGAGCAGTTCTTC
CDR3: CASSLWSRSSGNNEQFF

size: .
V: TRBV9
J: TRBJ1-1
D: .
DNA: TGTGCCAGCAGCGTAGGAGCGGACCCGAACACTGAAGCTTTCTTT
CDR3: CASSVGADPNTEAFF

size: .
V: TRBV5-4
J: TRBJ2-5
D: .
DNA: TGTGCCAGCAGCTTGGGCCCAGCGGAACGTGAGACCCAGTACTTC
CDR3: CASSLGPAERETQYF

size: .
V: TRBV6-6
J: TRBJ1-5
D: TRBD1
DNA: TGTGCCAGCAGTCTGGACAGGGATCAGCCCCAGCATTTT
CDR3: CASSLDRDQPQHF

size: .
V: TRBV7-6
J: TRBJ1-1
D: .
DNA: TGTGCCAGCAGCTTAAGTGGGTTTTCTGAAGCTTTCTTT
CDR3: CASSLSGFSEAFF

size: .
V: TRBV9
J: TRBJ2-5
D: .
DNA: TGTGCCAGCAGCGTAGGAGGGGGAAAGACCCAGTACTTC
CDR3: CASSVGGGKTQYF

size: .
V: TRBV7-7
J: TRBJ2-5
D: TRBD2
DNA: TGTGCTAGCAGCCAGGGACTAGCGGGAACCCAGTACTTC
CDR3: CASSQGLAGTQYF

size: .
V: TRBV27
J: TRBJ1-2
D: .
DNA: TGTGCCAGCAGTTTCTCGGTGGGCTATGGCTACACCTTC
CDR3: CASSFSVGYGYTF

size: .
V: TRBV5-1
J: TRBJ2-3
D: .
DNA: TGCGCCAGCAGCTTGTGGCGGGTCACAGATACGCAGTATTTT
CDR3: CASSLWRVTDTQYF

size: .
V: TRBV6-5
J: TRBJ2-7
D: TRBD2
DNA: TGTGCCAGCAGTTACAACCCGGGAGGATCCTACGAGCAGTACTTC
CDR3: CASSYNPGGSYEQYF

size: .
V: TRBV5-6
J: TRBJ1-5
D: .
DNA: TGTGCCAGCAGTCTGGGGCCCCAAGGAGGCAATCAGCCCCAGCATTTT
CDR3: CASSLGPQGGNQPQHF

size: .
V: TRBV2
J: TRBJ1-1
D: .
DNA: TGTGCCAGTAGCGGACAGATGAACACTGAAGCTTTCTTT
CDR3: CASSGQMNTEAFF

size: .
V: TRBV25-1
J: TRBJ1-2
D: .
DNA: TGTGCCAGCAGCCTCGGGACGGCGAGTGGCTACACCTTC
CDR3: CASSLGTASGYTF

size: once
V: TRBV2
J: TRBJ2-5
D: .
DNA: TGTGCCAGCAGAGGGCCCCGGGGGGAGACCCAGTACTTC
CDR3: CASRGPRGETQYF

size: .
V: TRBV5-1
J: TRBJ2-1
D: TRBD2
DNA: TGCGCCAGCCGAACCGACCCGGGAGGCAGTGAGCAGTTCTTC
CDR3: CASRTDPGGSEQFF

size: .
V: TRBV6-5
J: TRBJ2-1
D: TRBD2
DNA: TGTGCCAGCAGCGGGACTAGCGGGTACAATGAGCAGTTCTTC
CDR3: CASSGTSGYNEQFF

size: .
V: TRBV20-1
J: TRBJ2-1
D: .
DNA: TGCAGTGCCGATTTGGTGGGGGAGCAGTTCTTC
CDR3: CSADLVGEQFF

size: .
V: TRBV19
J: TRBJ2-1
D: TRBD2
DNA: TGTGCCAGTAGTACCCCGGGACTAGCAGGCAATGAGCAGTTCTTC
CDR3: CASSTPGLAGNEQFF

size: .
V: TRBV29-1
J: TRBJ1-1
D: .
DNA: TGCAGCGCTGGAGGCCGCGTGGGGGGCACTGAAGCTTTCTTT
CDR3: CSAGGRVGGTEAFF

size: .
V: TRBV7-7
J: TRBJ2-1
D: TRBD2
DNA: TGTGCTAGCAGCATGCTAGCGGGGGAATACAATGAGCAGTTCTTC
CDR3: CASSMLAGEYNEQFF

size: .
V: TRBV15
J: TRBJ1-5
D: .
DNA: TGTGCCACCAGCAGAGGACAGGAAAATCAGCCCCAGCATTTT
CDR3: CATSRGQENQPQHF

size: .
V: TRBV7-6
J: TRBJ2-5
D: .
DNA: TGTGCCAGCAGCTTACGAGAGGGCAAGGAGACCCAGTACTTC
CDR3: CASSLREGKETQYF

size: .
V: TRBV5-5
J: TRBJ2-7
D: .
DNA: TGTGCCAGCAGCTTGACCTGGGAAGATCTCTACGAGCAGTACTTC
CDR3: CASSLTWEDLYEQYF

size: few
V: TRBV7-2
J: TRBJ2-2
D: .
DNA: TGTGCCAGCAGCGCCCAGGCCAGTGACACCGGGGAGCTGTTTTTT
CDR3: CASSAQASDTGELFF

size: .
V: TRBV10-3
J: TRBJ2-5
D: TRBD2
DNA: TGTGCCATCAGTGAGTCGACGACCGCTAGCGGGAGGTTCCAAGAGACCCAGTACTTC
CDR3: CAISESTTASGRFQETQYF

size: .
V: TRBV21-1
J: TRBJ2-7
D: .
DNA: TGTGCCAGCAGCAAAAATTTGGGGATTGCCCACTACGAGCAGTACTTC
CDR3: CASSKNLGIAHYEQYF

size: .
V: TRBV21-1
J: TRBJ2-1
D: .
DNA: TGTGCCAGCAGCAAAAGGGAGGACAGCTCCTACAATGAGCAGTTCTTC
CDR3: CASSKREDSSYNEQFF

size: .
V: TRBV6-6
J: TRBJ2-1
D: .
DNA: TGTGCCAGCGGCTTAGCGGAAGGGAATGAGCAGTTCTTC
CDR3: CASGLAEGNEQFF

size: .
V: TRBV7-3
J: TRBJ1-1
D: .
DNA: TGTGCCAGCAGCTTAGGGCAGTACACTGAAGCTTTCTTT
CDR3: CASSLGQYTEAFF

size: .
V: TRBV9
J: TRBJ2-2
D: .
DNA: TGTGCCAGCAGCGTAAAGGACAGCGGGCCCGGGGAGCTGTTTTTT
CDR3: CASSVKDSGPGELFF

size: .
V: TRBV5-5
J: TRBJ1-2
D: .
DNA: TGTGCCAGCAGCTTGGATAGTGGGCCCGGCTACACCTTC
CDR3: CASSLDSGPGYTF

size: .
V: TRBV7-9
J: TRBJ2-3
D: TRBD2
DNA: TGTGCCAGCAGCTTAACGGCGGGAGAAACAGATACGCAGTATTTT
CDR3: CASSLTAGETDTQYF

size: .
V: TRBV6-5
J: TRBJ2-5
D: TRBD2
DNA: TGTGCCAGCACTCGAGGGGACTACCGACAAGAGACCCAGTACTTC
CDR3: CASTRGDYRQETQYF

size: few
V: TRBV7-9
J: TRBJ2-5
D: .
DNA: TGTGCCAGCAGCATCGACAGATTTCAAGAGACCCAGTACTTC
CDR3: CASSIDRFQETQYF

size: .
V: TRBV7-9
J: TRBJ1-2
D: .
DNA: TGTGCCAGCAGCGCTGACAGGACTCATGGCTACACCTTC
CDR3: CASSADRTHGYTF

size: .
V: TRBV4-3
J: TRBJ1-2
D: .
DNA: TGCGCCAGCAGCCAAGATGTGGCAGTCTATGGCTACACCTTC
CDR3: CASSQDVAVYGYTF

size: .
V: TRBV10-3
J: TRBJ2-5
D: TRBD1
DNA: TGTGCCATCAGTGTGGGCGGACAGGGATCAGCAGAGACCCAGTACTTC
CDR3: CAISVGGQGSAETQYF

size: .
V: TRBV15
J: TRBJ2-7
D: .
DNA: TGTGCCACCAGCAGAGTCGGACGAAGCGACTACGAGCAGTACTTC
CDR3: CATSRVGRSDYEQYF

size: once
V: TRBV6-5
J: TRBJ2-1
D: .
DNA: TGTGCCAGCAGGGACCCCCCAAAGGATGAGCAGTTCTTC
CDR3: CASRDPPKDEQFF

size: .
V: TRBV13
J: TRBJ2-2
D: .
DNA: TGTGCCAGCAGCTTACTCGGTCTGGCGAACACCGGGGAGCTGTTTTTT
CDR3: CASSLLGLANTGELFF

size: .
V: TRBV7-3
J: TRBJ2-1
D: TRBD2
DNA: TGTGCCAGCGGCCGGGCGGGAGGGGATAATGAGCAGTTCTTC
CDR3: CASGRAGGDNEQFF

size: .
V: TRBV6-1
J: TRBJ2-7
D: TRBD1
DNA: TGTGCCAGCCAGGACAGGATCGGGGCCTACGAGCAGTACTTC
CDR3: CASQDRIGAYEQYF

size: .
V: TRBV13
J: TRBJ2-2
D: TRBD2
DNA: TGTGCCAGCAGCTATAGGGGACTAGCGGGAACCACCGGGGAGCTGTTTTTT
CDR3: CASSYRGLAGTTGELFF

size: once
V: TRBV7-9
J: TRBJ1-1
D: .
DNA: TGTGCCAGCAGCCCCCCGGGGGGTGGCACTGAAGCTTTCTTT
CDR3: CASSPPGGGTEAFF

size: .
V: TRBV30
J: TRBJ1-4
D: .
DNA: TGTGCCTGGAGTAGCAGGATAGTTGATGAAAAACTGTTTTTT
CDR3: CAWSSRIVDEKLFF

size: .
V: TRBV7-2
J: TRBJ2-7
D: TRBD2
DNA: TGTGCCAGCAGCTCCTTAGCGGGAGGGGCCTACGAGCAGTACTTC
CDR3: CASSSLAGGAYEQYF

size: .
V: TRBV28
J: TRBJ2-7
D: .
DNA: TGTGCCAGCAGACAACAGGGCTACGAGCAGTACTTC
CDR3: CASRQQGYEQYF

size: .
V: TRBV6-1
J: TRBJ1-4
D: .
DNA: TGTGCCAGCAGTGAAGTCGAGGGCGAAAAACTGTTTTTT
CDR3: CASSEVEGEKLFF

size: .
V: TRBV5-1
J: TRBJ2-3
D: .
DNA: TGCGCCAGCAGCTTACCAAGCACAGATACGCAGTATTTT
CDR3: CASSLPSTDTQYF

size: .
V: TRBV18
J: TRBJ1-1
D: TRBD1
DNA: TGTGCCAGCTCACCCACGGGACAGGGTCTGAGCACTGAAGCTTTCTTT
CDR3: CASSPTGQGLSTEAFF